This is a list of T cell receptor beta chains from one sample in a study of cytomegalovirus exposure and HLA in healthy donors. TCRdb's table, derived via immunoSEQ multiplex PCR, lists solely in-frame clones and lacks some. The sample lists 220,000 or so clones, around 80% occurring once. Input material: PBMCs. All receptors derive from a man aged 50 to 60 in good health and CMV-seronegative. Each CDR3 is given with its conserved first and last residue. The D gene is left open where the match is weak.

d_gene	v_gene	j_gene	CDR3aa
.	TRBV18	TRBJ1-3	CASSQPNTIYF
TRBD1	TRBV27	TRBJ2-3	CASSQGQGTDTQYF
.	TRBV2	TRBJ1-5	CASSPGPAPGSNQPQHF
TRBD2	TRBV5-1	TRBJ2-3	CASSLVAGEGADTQYF
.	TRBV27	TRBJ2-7	CASSSRGGGSSYEQYF
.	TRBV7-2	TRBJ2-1	CASSFLPAGSYNEQFF
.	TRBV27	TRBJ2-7	CASSPAMAGTTQRQYF
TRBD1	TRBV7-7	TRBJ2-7	CASSHDRGQEQYF
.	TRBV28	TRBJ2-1	CASSLMARGEQFF
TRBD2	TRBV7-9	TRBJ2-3	CASSLRAGLAGGGDTQYF
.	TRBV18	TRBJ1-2	CASSPNGESGYTF
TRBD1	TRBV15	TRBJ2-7	CATSRGDSAYEQYF
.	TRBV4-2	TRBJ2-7	CASSAKTSSVVEQYF
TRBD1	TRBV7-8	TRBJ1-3	CASSLVSGQGGNTIYF
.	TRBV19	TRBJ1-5	CASSVSGGANQPQHF
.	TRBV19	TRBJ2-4	CASSKRGGYQNIQYF
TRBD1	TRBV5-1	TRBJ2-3	CASSLVGTGRPDTQYF
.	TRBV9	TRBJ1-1	CASSYGQFTEAFF
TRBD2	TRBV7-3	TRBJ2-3	CASSPLTSEDTQYF
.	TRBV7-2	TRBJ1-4	CASSLGTTTNEKLFF
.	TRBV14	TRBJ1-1	CASSQEKGIITEAFF
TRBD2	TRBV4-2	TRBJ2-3	CASSEVHFGSGRADTQYF
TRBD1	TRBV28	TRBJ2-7	CASRRQGAYEQYF
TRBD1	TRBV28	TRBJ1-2	CASTRTGANYGYTF
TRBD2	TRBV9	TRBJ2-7	CASSVAGTRSPEQYF
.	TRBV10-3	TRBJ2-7	CAISQGYSYEQYF
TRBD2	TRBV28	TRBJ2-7	CASSLPPGLAGVYGEQYF
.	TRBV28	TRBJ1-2	CASKQGFSYGYTF
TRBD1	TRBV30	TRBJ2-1	CAWSKNRGPYNEQFF
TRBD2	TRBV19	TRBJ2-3	CASRRGLTYYTDTQYF
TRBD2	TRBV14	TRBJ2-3	CASSQALTGGPGDTQYF
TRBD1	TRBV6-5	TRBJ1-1	CASSYEGAHLPTEAFF
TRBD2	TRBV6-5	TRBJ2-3	CASSSGLAGPTDTQYF
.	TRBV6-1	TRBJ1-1	CASSELGGMGTEAFF
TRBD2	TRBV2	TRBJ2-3	CASSELAGGRVSF
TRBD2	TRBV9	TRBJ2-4	CASSVAPAGGAGNIQYF
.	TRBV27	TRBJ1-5	CASSLLSGGSNQPQHF
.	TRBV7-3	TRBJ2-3	CASSPGGNTQYF
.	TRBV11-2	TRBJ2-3	CASSLLTGSSDTQYF
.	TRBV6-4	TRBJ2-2	CASSPRTANTGELFF
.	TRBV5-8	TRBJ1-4	CASSFPGATNEKLFF
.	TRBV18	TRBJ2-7	CASSPPVREGEQYF
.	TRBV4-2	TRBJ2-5	CASSQEGAGETQYF
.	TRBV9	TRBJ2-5	CASSVDRETQYF
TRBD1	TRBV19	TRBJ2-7	CASSLRDRGYEQYF
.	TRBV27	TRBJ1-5	CASSPRSGGSNQPQHF
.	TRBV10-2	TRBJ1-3	CASSESGVRAGNTIYF
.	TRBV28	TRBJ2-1	CASSFLDSTSYNEQFF
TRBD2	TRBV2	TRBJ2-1	CASSEETSGKNEQFF
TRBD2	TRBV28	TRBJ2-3	CASSSDPTSGLTDTQYF
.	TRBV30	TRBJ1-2	CAWSPLKSYGYTF
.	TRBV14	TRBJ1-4	CASSQDGQGLEKLFF
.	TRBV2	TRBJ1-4	CASPGLRATNEKLFF
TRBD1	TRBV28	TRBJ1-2	CASSFQGATGYGYTF
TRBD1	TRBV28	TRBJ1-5	CASRTGQGAWGNQPQHF
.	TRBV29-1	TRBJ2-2	CSVGRTAANTGELFF
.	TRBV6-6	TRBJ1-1	CASSRADSGTEAFF